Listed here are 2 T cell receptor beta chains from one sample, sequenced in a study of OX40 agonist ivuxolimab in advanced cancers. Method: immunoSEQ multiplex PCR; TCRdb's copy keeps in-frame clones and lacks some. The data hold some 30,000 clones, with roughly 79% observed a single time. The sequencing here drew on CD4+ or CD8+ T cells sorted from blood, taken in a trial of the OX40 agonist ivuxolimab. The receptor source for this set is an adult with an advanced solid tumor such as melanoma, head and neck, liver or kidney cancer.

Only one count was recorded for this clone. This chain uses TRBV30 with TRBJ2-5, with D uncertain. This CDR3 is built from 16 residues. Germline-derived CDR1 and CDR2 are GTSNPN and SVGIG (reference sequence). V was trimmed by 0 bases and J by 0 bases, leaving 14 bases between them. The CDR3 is CAWSVMGGPHQETQYF. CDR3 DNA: TGTGCCTGGAGTGTAATGGGTGGTCCCCACCAAGAGACCCAGTACTTC.

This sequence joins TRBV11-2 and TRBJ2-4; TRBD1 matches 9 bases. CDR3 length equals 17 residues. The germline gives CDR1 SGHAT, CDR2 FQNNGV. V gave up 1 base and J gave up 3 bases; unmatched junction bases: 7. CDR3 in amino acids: CASSLGGDREVKNIQYF. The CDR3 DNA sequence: TGTGCCAGCAGCTTAGGGGGGGACAGGGAAGTCAAAAACATTCAGTACTTC.